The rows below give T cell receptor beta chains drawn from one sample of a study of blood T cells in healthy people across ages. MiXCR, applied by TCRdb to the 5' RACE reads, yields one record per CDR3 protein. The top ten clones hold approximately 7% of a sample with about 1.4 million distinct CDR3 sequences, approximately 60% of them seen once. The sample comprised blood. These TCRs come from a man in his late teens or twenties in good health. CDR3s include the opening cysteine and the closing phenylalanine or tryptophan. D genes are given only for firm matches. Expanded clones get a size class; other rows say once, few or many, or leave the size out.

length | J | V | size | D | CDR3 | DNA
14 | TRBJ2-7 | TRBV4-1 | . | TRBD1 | CASSQNTGDYEQYF | TGCGCCAGCAGCCAAAATACAGGGGACTACGAGCAGTACTTC
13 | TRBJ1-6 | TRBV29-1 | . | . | CSAAVDSISPLHF | TGCAGCGCAGCGGTCGACAGCATTTCACCCCTCCACTTT
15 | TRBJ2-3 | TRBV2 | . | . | CASSEIQRGTDTQYF | TGTGCCAGCAGTGAAATTCAGCGTGGCACAGATACGCAGTATTTT
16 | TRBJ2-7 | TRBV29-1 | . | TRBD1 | CSVEDLRQGVWSEQYF | TGCAGCGTTGAGGATCTTCGACAGGGGGTGTGGAGCGAGCAGTACTTC
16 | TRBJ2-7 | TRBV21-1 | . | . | CASSPDNWRYDYEQYF | TGTGCCAGCAGCCCGGACAACTGGCGATACGACTACGAGCAGTACTTC
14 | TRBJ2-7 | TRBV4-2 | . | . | CASSQATLAYEQYF | TGTGCCAGCAGCCAAGCGACCCTTGCCTACGAGCAGTACTTC
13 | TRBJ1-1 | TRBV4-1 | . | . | CTSSQVLEQEAFF | TGCACCAGCAGCCAAGTGTTAGAGCAAGAAGCTTTCTTT
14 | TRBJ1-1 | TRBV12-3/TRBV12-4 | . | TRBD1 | CASSLVQGAAEAFF | TGTGCCAGCAGTTTGGTACAGGGGGCGGCTGAAGCTTTCTTT
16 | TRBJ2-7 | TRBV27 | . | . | CASRGDRPESSYEQYF | TGTGCCAGCAGAGGCGACAGGCCGGAAAGCTCCTACGAGCAGTACTTC
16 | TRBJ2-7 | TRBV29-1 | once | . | CSVEAQRVGSSYEQYF | TGCAGCGTTGAAGCCCAAAGGGTGGGGAGCTCCTACGAGCAGTACTTC
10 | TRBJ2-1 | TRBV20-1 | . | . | CSAPRNEQFF | TGCAGTGCCCCCCGAAATGAGCAGTTCTTC
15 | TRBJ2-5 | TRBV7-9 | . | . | CASSPPRPSEETQYF | TGTGCCAGCAGCCCCCCCCGGCCTAGCGAAGAGACCCAGTACTTC
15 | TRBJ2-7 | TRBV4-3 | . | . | CASSQEGNGANEQYF | TGCGCCAGCAGCCAAGAAGGGAACGGAGCCAACGAGCAGTACTTC
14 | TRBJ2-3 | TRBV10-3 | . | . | CAISDLQNHDTQYF | TGTGCCATCAGTGATCTGCAAAACCATGATACGCAGTATTTT
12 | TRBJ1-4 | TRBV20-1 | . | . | CSASRAGGKLFF | TGCAGTGCTAGTCGGGCTGGCGGAAAACTGTTTTTT
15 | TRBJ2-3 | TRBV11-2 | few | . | CASSLGTQHTDTQYF | TGTGCCAGCAGCCTTGGGACACAGCACACAGATACGCAGTATTTT
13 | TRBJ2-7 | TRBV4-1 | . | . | CASSQQNAYEQYF | TGCGCCAGCAGCCAACAAAACGCCTACGAGCAGTACTTC